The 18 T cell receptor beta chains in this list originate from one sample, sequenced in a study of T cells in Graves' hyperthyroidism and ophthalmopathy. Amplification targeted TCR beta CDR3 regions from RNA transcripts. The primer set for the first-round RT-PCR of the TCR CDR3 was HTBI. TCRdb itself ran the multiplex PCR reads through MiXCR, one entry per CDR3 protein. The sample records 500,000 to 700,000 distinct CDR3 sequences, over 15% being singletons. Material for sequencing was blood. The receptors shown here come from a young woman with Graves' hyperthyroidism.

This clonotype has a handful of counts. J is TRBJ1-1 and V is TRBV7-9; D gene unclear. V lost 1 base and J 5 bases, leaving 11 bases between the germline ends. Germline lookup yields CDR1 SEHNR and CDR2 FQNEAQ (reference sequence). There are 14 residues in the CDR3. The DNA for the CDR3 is TGTGCCAGCAGCTTAGAGTTGCCGGGGACTGAAGCTTTCTTT. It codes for CASSLELPGTEAFF.

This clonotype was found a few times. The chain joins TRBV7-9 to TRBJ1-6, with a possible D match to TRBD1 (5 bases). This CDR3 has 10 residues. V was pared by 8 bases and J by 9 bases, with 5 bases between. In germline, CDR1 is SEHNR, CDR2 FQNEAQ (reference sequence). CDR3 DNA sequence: TGTGCCAGCGGGGCTTCACCCCTCCACTTT. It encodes CASGASPLHF. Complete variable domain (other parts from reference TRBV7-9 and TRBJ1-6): DTGVSQNPRHKITKRGQNVTFRCDPISEHNRLYWYRQTLGQGPEFLTYFQNEAQLEKSRLLSDRFSAERPKGSFSTLEIQRTEQGDSAMYLCASGASPLHFGNGTRLTVT.

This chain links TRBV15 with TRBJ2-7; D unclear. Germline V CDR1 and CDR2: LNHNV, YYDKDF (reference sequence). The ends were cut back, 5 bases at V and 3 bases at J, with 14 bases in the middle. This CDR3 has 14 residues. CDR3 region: CATSELGRSYEQYF. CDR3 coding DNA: TGTGCCACCAGCGAGCTGGGCAGGAGCTACGAGCAGTACTTC.

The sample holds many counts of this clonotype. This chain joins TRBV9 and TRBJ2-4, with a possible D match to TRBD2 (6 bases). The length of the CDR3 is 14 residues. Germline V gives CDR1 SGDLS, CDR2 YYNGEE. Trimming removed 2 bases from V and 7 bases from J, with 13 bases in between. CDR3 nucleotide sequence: TGTGCCAGCAGCGTCGGCGGGAAATGGAACATTCAGTACTTC. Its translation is CASSVGGKWNIQYF.

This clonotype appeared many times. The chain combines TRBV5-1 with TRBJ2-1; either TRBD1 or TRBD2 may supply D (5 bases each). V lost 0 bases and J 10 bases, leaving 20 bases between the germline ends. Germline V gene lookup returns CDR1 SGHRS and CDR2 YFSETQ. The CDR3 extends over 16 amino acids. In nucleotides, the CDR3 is TGCGCCAGCAGCTTGGGAACCGGGACCCCCTCATCGGAGCAGTTCTTC. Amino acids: CASSLGTGTPSSEQFF.

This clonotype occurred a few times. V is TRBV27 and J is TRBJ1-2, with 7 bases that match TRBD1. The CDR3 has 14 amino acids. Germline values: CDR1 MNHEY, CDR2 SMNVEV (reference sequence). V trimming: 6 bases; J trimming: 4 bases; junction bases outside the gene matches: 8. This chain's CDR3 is CASSPNTGVYGYTF. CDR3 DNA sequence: TGTGCCAGCAGCCCTAACACAGGGGTCTATGGCTACACCTTC.

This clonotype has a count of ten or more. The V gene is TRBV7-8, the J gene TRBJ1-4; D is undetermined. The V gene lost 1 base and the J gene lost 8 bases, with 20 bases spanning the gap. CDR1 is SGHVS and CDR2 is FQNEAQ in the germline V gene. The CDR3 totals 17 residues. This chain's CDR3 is CASSLETWPRQYEKLFF. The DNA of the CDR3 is TGTGCCAGCAGCTTAGAGACCTGGCCTCGGCAGTACGAAAAACTGTTTTTT.

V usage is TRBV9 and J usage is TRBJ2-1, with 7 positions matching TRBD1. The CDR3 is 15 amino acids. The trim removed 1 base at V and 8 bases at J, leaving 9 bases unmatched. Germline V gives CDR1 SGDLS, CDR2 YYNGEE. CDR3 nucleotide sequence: TGTGCCAGCAGCGTATTGACAGGGATGCAAGATGAGCAGTTCTTC. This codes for CASSVLTGMQDEQFF.

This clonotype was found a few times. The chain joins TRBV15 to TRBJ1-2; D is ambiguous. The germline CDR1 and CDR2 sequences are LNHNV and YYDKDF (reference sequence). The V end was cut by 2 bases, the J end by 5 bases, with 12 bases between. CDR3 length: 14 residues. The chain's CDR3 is CATSRPGVGYGYTF. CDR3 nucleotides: TGTGCCACCAGCAGACCCGGGGTCGGTTATGGCTACACCTTC.

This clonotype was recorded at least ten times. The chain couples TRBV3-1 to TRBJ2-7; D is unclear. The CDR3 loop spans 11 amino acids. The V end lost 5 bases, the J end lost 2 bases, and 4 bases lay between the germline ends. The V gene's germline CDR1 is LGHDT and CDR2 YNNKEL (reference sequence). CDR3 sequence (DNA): TGTGCCAGCAGCACTACCTACGAGCAGTACTTC. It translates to CASSTTYEQYF.

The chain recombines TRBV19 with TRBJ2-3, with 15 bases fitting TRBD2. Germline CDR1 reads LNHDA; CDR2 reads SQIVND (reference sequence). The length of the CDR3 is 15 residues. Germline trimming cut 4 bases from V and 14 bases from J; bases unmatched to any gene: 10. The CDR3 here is CASSTGTSGGIRRYF. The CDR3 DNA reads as TGTGCCAGTAGTACAGGGACTAGCGGGGGGATACGCAGGTATTTT.

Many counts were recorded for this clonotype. CDR3 nucleotide sequence: TGCAGTGCTAGAGATAACGGAGATACGCAGTATTTT. It specifies CSARDNGDTQYF. The chain links TRBV20-1 to TRBJ2-3; D remains ambiguous. Trimming pared 0 bases from V and 5 bases from J, leaving 6 bases between. The CDR3 spans 12 residues. Looked up from germline, CDR1 is DFQATT and CDR2 is SNEGSKA (reference sequence).

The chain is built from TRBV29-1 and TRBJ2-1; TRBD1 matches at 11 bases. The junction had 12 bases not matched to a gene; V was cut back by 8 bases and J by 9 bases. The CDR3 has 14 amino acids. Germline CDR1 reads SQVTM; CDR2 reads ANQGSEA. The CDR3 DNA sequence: TGCAGCATAAGTGGACAGGGGGCTCTGGGTGAGCAGTTCTTC. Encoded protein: CSISGQGALGEQFF.

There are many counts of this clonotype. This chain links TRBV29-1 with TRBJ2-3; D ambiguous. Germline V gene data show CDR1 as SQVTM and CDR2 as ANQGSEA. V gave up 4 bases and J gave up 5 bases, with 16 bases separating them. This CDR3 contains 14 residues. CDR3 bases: TGCAGCGTTGGATCAGGAGTTGTGAAAGATACGCAGTATTTT. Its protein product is CSVGSGVVKDTQYF.

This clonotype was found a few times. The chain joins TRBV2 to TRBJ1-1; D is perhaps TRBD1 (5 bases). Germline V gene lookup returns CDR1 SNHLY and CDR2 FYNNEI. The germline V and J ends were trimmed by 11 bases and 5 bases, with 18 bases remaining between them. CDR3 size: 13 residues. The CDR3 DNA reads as TGTGCCGCGAGCCCCAGGGAGAGAACTGAAGCTTTCTTT. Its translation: CAASPRERTEAFF.

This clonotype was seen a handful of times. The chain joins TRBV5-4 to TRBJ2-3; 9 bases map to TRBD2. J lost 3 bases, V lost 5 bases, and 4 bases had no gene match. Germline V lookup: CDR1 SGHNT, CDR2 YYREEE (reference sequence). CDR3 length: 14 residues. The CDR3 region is CASRRTSETDTQYF. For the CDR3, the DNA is TGTGCCAGCAGACGGACTAGCGAAACAGATACGCAGTATTTT.

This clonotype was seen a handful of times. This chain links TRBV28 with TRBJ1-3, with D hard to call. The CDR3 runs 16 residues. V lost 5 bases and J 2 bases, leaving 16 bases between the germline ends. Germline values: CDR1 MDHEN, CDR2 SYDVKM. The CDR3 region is CASSLGTGPAGNTIYF. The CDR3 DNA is TGTGCCAGCAGTCTAGGAACCGGGCCAGCTGGAAACACCATATATTTT.

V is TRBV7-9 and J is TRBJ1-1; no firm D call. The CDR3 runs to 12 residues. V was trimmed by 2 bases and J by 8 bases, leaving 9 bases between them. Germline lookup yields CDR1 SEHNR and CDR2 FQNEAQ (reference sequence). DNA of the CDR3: TGTGCCAGCAGCTTAATCCGGTACGAAGCTTTCTTT. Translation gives CASSLIRYEAFF.